Below are 14 T cell receptor beta chains sequenced from a single sample in a study of Tregs in tolerant kidney transplant recipients. Here immunoSEQ multiplex PCR was the method, and the copy in TCRdb shows in-frame clones only, minus some. The sample holds roughly 70,000 clones; 84% are singletons and the top ten take more than 4%. The sample consisted of CD4+ T cells from blood. The receptor source for this set is a human donor in good health.

This sequence joins TRBV7-9 and TRBJ1-2; 10 bases are a match to TRBD1. Germline V gene sequence: CDR1 SEHNR, CDR2 FQNEAQ (reference sequence). The CDR3 has 14 residues. Losses at the gene ends were 5 bases for V and 3 bases for J; bases not matched to a gene: 3. CDR3 region: CASSTGQGDYGYTF. CDR3 DNA sequence: TGTGCCAGCAGCACCGGACAGGGGGACTATGGCTACACCTTC.

The chain joins TRBV6-5 to TRBJ2-2; the D is unclear. This CDR3 is 13 amino acids long. The V gene lost 10 bases and the J gene lost 2 bases, with 11 bases spanning the gap. Germline values: CDR1 MNHEY, CDR2 SVGAGI. Written as DNA, the CDR3 is TGTGCCACCTTCAGGATAAACACCGGGGAGCTGTTTTTT. It codes for CATFRINTGELFF.

The chain recombines TRBV6-1 with TRBJ2-5, with TRBD2 identical over 12 bases. Germline CDR1 reads MNHNS; CDR2 reads SASEGT. After removal of 6 bases from V and 5 bases from J, the junction contained 4 bases not matched to a gene. The CDR3 contains 14 residues. CDR3 amino acids: CASRLAGGRETQYF. The CDR3, as DNA: TGTGCCAGCAGACTAGCGGGAGGACGGGAGACCCAGTACTTC.

J is TRBJ2-5 and V is TRBV7-2; 10 bases are shared with TRBD2. Per the germline V gene, CDR1 is SGHTA and CDR2 is FQGNSA. V lost 5 bases, J lost 4 bases, and 13 bases stayed unmatched. This CDR3 has 17 residues. CDR3 DNA sequence: TGTGCCAGCAGCATCGAGAGGGCGGGACTAGCGAGAGAGACCCAGTACTTC. Protein: CASSIERAGLARETQYF.

The rearrangement joins TRBV7-8 to TRBJ2-3; D is possibly TRBD2 (5 bases). Germline CDR1 is SGHVS and CDR2 is FQNEAQ. The V end lost 4 bases, the J end lost 3 bases, and 8 bases lay between the germline ends. This CDR3 region has 13 residues. The CDR3 region is CASSWRQTDTQYF. CDR3 nucleotides: TGTGCCAGCAGCTGGAGGCAGACAGATACGCAGTATTTT.

The chain recombines TRBV5-1 with TRBJ1-6; D is ambiguous. The CDR3 totals 15 residues. Germline CDR1 reads SGHRS; CDR2 reads YFSETQ. V was pared by 4 bases and J by 0 bases, with 8 bases between. The DNA for the CDR3 is TGCGCCAGCAGCAGCAGCGGCTCCTATAATTCACCCCTCCACTTT. Translating gives CASSSSGSYNSPLHF.

The gene calls are TRBV7-8 and TRBJ2-7, with 9 nucleotides matching TRBD2. CDR3 length equals 19 residues. The J segment lost 4 bases and the V segment lost 5 bases, leaving 21 bases of the junction unmatched. From germline, CDR1 is SGHVS and CDR2 FQNEAQ. CDR3 coding DNA: TGTGCCAGCAGCCACAGTTCGTCGGGGAGCGGGAGGCTAGTATACGAGCAGTACTTC. The encoded protein is CASSHSSSGSGRLVYEQYF.

J is TRBJ2-2 and V is TRBV25-1, with a possible D match to TRBD2 (5 bases). CDR3 length equals 13 residues. The germline gives CDR1 MGHDK, CDR2 SYGVNS. Deletions cut 6 bases from V and 7 bases from J, with 12 bases between. Here the CDR3 reads CASRQRAVGELFF. The CDR3 DNA sequence: TGTGCCAGCAGGCAGCGAGCGGTCGGGGAGCTGTTTTTT.

V and J are TRBV5-8 and TRBJ1-3; the D is unclear. V lost 3 bases and J 4 bases, leaving 11 bases between the germline ends. The CDR3 has 14 residues. CDR1 is SGHTS and CDR2 is YDEGEE in the germline V gene. In nucleotides, the CDR3 is TGTGCCAGCAGCTCGGGAGTTGGGGGAAACACCATATATTTT. Protein sequence: CASSSGVGGNTIYF.

The chain joins TRBV7-2 to TRBJ1-2, with D unclear. Germline V gene lookup returns CDR1 SGHTA and CDR2 FQGNSA. This CDR3 region has 12 residues. V was clipped by 5 bases and J by 4 bases, with 8 bases between them. CDR3 sequence: CASSIGPYGYTF. Here the CDR3 DNA reads TGTGCCAGCAGCATTGGGCCCTATGGCTACACCTTC.

The rearrangement links TRBV2 to TRBJ1-1, with a weak D call TRBD1 (6 bases). This CDR3 region has 16 residues. V was pared by 7 bases and J by 1 base, with 19 bases between. The germline V gene encodes CDR1 SNHLY and CDR2 FYNNEI. Here the CDR3 reads CASILTTGRANTEAFF. In DNA, the CDR3 is TGTGCCAGCATACTCACAACAGGGAGGGCGAACACTGAAGCTTTCTTT.

The chain employs TRBV5-6 and TRBJ1-5, with D possibly matching TRBD1 (5 bases). V lost 1 base to trimming and J lost 7 bases, with 12 bases between them. Germline values: CDR1 SGHDT, CDR2 YYEEEE. CDR3 size: 14 residues. The CDR3 here is CASSLIGADQPQHF. The CDR3 nucleotides read TGTGCCAGCAGCTTGATTGGGGCAGACCAGCCCCAGCATTTT.

The chain has TRBV30 and TRBJ2-1; 11 positions match TRBD2. The ends lost 0 bases at V and 6 bases at J; junction bases unmatched: 4. Looked up from germline, CDR1 is GTSNPN and CDR2 is SVGIG (reference sequence). The CDR3 is made up of 15 amino acids. The CDR3 DNA is TGTGCCTGGAGTGTTTCACTAGCGGGGGCCAATGAGCAGTTCTTC. Amino acids: CAWSVSLAGANEQFF.

CDR3: CATSMGLLSYNEQFF. As DNA, the CDR3 is TGTGCCACCAGCATGGGACTTCTCTCCTACAATGAGCAGTTCTTC. This chain connects TRBV15 to TRBJ2-1; tentatively, D is TRBD2 (6 bases). This CDR3 comprises 15 residues. CDR1 LNHNV and CDR2 YYDKDF come from the germline V gene (reference sequence). V was cut by 4 bases and J by 0 bases, with 10 bases left in between.